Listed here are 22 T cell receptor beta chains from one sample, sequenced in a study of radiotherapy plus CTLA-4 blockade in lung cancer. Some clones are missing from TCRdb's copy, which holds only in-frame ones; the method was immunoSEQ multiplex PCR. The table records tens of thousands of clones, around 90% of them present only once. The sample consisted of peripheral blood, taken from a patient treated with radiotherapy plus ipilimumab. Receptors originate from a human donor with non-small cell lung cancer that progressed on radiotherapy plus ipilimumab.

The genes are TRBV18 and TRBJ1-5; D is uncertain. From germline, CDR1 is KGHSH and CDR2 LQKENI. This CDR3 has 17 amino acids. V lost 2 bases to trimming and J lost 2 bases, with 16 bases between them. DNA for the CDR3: TGTGCCAGCTCACCAACGCCCCTGGTCGTAGGCAATCAGCCCCAGCATTTT. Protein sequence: CASSPTPLVVGNQPQHF.

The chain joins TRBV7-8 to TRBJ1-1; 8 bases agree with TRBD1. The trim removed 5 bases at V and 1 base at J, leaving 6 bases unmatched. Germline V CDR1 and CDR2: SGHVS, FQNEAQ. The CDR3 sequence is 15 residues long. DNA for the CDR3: TGTGCCAGCAGCCCAAGACAGGGGACGAACACTGAAGCTTTCTTT. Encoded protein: CASSPRQGTNTEAFF.

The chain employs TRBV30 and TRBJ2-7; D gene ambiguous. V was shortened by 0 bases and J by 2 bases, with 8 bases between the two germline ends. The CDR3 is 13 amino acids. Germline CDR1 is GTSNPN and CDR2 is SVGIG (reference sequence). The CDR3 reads CAWSVGTAYEQYF. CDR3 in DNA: TGTGCCTGGAGTGTAGGTACAGCCTACGAGCAGTACTTC.

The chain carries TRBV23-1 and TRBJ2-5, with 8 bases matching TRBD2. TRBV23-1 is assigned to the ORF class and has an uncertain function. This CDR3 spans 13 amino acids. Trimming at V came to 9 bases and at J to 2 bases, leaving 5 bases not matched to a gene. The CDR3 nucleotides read TGCGCCAGGTCCGGGAGGGGTCAAGAGACCCAGTACTTC. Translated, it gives CARSGRGQETQYF.

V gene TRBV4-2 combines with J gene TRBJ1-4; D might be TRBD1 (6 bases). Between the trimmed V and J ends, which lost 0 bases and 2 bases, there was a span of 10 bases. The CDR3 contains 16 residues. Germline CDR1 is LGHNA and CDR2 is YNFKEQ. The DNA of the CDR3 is TGTGCCAGCAGCCAAGATCTGGGGGCGACTAATGAAAAACTGTTTTTT. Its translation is CASSQDLGATNEKLFF.

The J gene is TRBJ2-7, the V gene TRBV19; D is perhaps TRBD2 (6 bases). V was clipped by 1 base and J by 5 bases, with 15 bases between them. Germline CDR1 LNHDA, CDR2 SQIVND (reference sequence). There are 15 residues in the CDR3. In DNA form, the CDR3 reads TGTGCCAGTAGTATAGCCTGGCTAGCGAGGAACGAGCAGTACTTC. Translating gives CASSIAWLARNEQYF.

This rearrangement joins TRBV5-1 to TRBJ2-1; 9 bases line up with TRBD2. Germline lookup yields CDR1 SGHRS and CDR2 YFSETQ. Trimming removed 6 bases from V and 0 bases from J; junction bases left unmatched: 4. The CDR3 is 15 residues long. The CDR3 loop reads CASTLSGSSYNEQFF. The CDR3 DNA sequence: TGCGCCAGCACTCTTAGCGGGAGCTCCTACAATGAGCAGTTCTTC.

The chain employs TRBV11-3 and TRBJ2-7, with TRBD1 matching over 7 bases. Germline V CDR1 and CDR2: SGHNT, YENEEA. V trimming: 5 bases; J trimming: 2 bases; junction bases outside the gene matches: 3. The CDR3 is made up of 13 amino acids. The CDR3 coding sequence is TGTGCCAGCAGCCCCGGGACAGCCTACGAGCAGTACTTC. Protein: CASSPGTAYEQYF.

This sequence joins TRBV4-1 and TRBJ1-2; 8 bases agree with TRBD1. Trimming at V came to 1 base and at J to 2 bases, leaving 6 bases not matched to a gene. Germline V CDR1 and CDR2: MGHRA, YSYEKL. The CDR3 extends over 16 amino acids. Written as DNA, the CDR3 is TGCGCCAGCAGCCAAGGGACAGGGACGACCAACTATGGCTACACCTTC. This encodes CASSQGTGTTNYGYTF.

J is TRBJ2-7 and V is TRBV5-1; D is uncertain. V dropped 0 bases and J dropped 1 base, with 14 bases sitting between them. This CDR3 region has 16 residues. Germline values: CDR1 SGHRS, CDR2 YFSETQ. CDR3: CASSLGSGVYSYEQYF. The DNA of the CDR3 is TGCGCCAGCAGCTTGGGTTCGGGCGTCTATTCCTACGAGCAGTACTTC.

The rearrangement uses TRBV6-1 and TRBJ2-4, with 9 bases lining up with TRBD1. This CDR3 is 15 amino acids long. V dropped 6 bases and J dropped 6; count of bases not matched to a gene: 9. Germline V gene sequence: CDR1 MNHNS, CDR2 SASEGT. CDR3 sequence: CASRPQGALLNIQYF. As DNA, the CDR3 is TGTGCCAGCAGACCACAGGGGGCGCTTCTAAACATTCAGTACTTC.

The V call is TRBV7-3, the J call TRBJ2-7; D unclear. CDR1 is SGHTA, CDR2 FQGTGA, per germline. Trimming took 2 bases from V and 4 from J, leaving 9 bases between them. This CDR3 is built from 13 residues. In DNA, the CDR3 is TGTGCCAGCAGCTTAGAGGCAGGTTACGAGCAGTACTTC. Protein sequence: CASSLEAGYEQYF.

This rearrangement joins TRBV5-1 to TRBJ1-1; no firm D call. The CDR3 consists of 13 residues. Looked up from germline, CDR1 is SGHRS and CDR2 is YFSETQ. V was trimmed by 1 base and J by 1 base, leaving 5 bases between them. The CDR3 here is CASSLLKNTEAFF. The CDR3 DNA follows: TGCGCCAGCAGCTTGTTGAAGAACACTGAAGCTTTCTTT.

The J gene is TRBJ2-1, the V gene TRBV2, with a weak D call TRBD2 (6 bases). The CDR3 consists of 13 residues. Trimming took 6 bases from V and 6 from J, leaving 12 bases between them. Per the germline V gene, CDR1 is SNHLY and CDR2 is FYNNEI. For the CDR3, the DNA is TGTGCCAGCAGATTATCCGGGGGCAATGAGCAGTTCTTC. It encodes CASRLSGGNEQFF.

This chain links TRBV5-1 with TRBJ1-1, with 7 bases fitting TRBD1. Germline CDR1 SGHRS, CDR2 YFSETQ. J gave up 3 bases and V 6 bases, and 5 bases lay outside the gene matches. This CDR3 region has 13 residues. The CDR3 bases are TGCGCCAGCACCGTAGACAGGGACACTGAAGCTTTCTTT. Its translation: CASTVDRDTEAFF.

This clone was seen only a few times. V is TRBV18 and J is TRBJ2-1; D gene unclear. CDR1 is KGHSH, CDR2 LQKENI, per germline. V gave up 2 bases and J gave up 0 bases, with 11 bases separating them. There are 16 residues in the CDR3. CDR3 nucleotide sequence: TGTGCCAGCTCACCAATGACGGTGGGCTCCTACAATGAGCAGTTCTTC. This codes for CASSPMTVGSYNEQFF.

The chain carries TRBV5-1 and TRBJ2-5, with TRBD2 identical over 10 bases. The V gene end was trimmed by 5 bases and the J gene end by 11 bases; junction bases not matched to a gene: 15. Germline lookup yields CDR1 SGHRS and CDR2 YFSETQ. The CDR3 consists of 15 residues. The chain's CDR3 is CASRRAPGLAWEQYF. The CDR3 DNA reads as TGCGCCAGCAGGCGGGCCCCGGGACTAGCGTGGGAGCAGTACTTC.

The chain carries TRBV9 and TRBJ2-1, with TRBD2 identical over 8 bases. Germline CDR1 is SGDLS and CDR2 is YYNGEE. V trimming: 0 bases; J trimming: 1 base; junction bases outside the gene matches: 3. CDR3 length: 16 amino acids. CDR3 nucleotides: TGTGCCAGCAGCGTAGGGGGACTAGGATCCTACAATGAGCAGTTCTTC. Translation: CASSVGGLGSYNEQFF.

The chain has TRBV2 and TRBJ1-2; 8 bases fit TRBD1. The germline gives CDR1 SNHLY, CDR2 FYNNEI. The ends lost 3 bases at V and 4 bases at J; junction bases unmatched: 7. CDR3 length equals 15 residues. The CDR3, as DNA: TGTGCCAGCAGTGAGGAAGCCGGGACAGGCTATGGCTACACCTTC. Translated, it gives CASSEEAGTGYGYTF.

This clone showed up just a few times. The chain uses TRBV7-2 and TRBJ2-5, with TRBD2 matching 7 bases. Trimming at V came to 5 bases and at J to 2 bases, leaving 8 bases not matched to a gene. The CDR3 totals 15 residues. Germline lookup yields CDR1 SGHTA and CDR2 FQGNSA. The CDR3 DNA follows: TGTGCCAGCAGCACAGTAGCGGGCCCACAAGAGACCCAGTACTTC. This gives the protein CASSTVAGPQETQYF.

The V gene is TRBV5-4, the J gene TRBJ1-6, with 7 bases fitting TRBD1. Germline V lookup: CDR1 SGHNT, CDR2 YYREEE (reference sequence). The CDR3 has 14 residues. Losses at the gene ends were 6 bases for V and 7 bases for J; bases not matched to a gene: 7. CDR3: CASTRDSSNSPLHF. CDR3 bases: TGTGCCAGCACCCGGGACAGCTCAAATTCACCCCTCCACTTT.

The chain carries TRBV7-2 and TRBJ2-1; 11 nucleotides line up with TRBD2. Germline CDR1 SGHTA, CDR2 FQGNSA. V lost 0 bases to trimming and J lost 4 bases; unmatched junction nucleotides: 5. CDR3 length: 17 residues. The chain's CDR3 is CASSLARLAGLYNEQFF. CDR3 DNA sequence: TGTGCCAGCAGCTTAGCCCGACTAGCGGGATTATACAATGAGCAGTTCTTC.